These 29 T cell receptor beta chains share one sample of origin, sequenced in a study of control samples from healthy donors and cancer patients. TCRdb's table, derived via immunoSEQ multiplex PCR, lists solely in-frame clones and lacks some. The table has roughly 150,000 clones, 85% to 90% seen once; the top ten hold under 2%. Sequencing was performed on blood. The receptors were sampled from a young man in good health.

The gene calls are TRBV18 and TRBJ1-1; possible D gene TRBD1, 5 bases. The V end was cut by 2 bases, the J end by 8 bases, with 12 bases between. This CDR3 has 13 amino acids. Germline loops: CDR1 KGHSH, CDR2 LQKENI. The DNA for the CDR3 is TGTGCCAGCTCACCATATGTTGGGGCGGAAGCTTTCTTT. It is translated as CASSPYVGAEAFF. The full variable domain, rest sourced from reference TRBV18 and TRBJ1-1, is NAGVMQNPRHLVRRRGQEARLRCSPMKGHSHVYWYRQLPEEGLKFMVYLQKENIIDESGMPKERFSAEFPKEGPSILRIQQVVRGDSAAYFCASSPYVGAEAFFGQGTRLTVV.

The chain has TRBV19 and TRBJ2-3, with D tentatively TRBD1 (7 bases). This CDR3 has 18 residues. Trimming took off 3 bases at V and 0 bases at J, with 19 bases between the two ends. CDR1 LNHDA and CDR2 SQIVND come from the germline V gene (reference sequence). In nucleotides, the CDR3 is TGTGCCAGTAGTATGCCCCTTTGGGCAGGGGGGAGCACAGATACGCAGTATTTT. The encoded protein is CASSMPLWAGGSTDTQYF.

The V call is TRBV2, the J call TRBJ1-2; D may be TRBD1 (6 bases). The CDR3 loop spans 15 amino acids. Per the germline V gene, CDR1 is SNHLY and CDR2 is FYNNEI. Between the trimmed V and J ends, which lost 4 bases and 5 bases, there was a span of 17 bases. CDR3 sequence (DNA): TGTGCCAGCAGTGGACCGGGGGGACAACGATATGGCTACACCTTC. This gives the protein CASSGPGGQRYGYTF.

The chain recombines TRBV7-6 with TRBJ2-7; 12 bases agree with TRBD2. Germline CDR1 reads SGHVS; CDR2 reads FNYEAQ. The J segment lost 1 base and the V segment lost 1 base, leaving 5 bases of the junction unmatched. The CDR3 runs 17 residues. CDR3 DNA: TGTGCCAGCAGCTTAGGACTAGCGGGGGCCCTATCCTACGAGCAGTACTTC. Amino acid sequence: CASSLGLAGALSYEQYF. The full variable domain, completed using reference TRBV7-6 and TRBJ2-7, is GAGVSQSPRYKVTKRGQDVALRCDPISGHVSLYWYRQALGQGPEFLTYFNYEAQQDKSGLPNDRFSAERPEGSISTLTIQRTEQRDSAMYRCASSLGLAGALSYEQYFGPGTRLTVT.

This clone appeared a single time. Other DNA sequences in the same sample also yield this CDR3. This sequence joins TRBV12-3 or TRBV12-4 and TRBJ2-3; the D is unclear. The V end was cut by 1 base, the J end by 0 bases, with 2 bases between. The CDR3 length is 13 residues. CDR3 loop: CASSLGSTDTQYF. Here the CDR3 DNA reads TGTGCCAGCAGTTTAGGAAGCACAGATACGCAGTATTTT.

The chain carries TRBV5-4 and TRBJ2-5, with D possibly being TRBD1 (6 bases). The CDR3 spans 15 residues. Trimming left V 0 bases short and J 2 bases short, with 11 bases between. Germline V CDR1 and CDR2: SGHNT, YYREEE (reference sequence). CDR3 sequence reads: CASSLDLTGQETQYF. The CDR3 region has the DNA TGTGCCAGCAGCTTGGACTTGACAGGTCAAGAGACCCAGTACTTC.

The J gene is TRBJ1-5, the V gene TRBV9, with 9 bases that match TRBD1. The V gene end was trimmed by 3 bases and the J gene end by 7 bases; junction bases not matched to a gene: 5. The CDR3 runs 14 residues. Looked up from germline, CDR1 is SGDLS and CDR2 is YYNGEE. For the CDR3, the DNA is TGTGCCAGCAGCGCGGACAGGGGAGACCAGCCCCAGCATTTT. It is translated as CASSADRGDQPQHF.

V and J are TRBV12-3 or TRBV12-4 and TRBJ2-7; D is unresolved. V was trimmed by 4 bases and J by 2 bases, leaving 6 bases between them. The CDR3 consists of 12 residues. CDR3 sequence (DNA): TGTGCCAGCAGTTACGGCCCCTACGAGCAGTACTTC. Residues: CASSYGPYEQYF.

The chain has TRBV7-3 and TRBJ1-3; no clear D. The CDR3 length is 15 residues. The germline gives CDR1 SGHTA, CDR2 FQGTGA. The V gene lost 1 base and the J gene lost 2 bases, with 9 bases spanning the gap. The CDR3 DNA reads as TGTGCCAGCAGCTTAATGTACGGGACTGGAAACACCATATATTTT. Residues: CASSLMYGTGNTIYF.

The chain combines TRBV27 with TRBJ2-7, with unresolved D. There are 13 residues in the CDR3. Germline CDR1 MNHEY, CDR2 SMNVEV (reference sequence). V lost 6 bases to trimming and J lost 0 bases, with 9 bases between them. CDR3 sequence reads: CASSETPSYEQYF. In DNA form, the CDR3 reads TGTGCCAGCAGCGAGACCCCCTCCTACGAGCAGTACTTC.

The genes are TRBV19 and TRBJ2-7, with 12 bases identical to TRBD2. The CDR3 has 16 amino acids. CDR1 and CDR2 (germline): LNHDA, SQIVND (reference sequence). J was trimmed by 6 bases and V by 4 bases; bases with no gene match: 10. The CDR3 DNA reads as TGTGCCAGTAGTACTAGCGGGGGGGCGCGTTCGTCCGAGCAGTACTTC. It yields the protein CASSTSGGARSSEQYF.

The rearrangement uses TRBV29-1 and TRBJ2-7; the D call may be TRBD1 or TRBD2 (7 bases each). Trimming stripped 4 bases from V and 0 bases from J, with 16 bases between. The CDR3 is 15 residues long. CDR1 and CDR2 from the germline V gene are SQVTM and ANQGSEA. CDR3 loop: CSVGGGTVSSYEQYF. The CDR3 DNA reads as TGCAGCGTTGGGGGAGGGACAGTTAGCTCCTACGAGCAGTACTTC.

J is TRBJ2-3 and V is TRBV9; 7 nucleotides match TRBD2. The CDR3 contains 16 residues. Trimming at V came to 4 bases and at J to 0 bases, leaving 8 bases not matched to a gene. From germline, CDR1 is SGDLS and CDR2 YYNGEE. The CDR3 DNA reads as TGTGCCAGCAGCTCCCGCGGGGGTTCTAGCACAGATACGCAGTATTTT. It yields the protein CASSSRGGSSTDTQYF.

This clone was recorded once. The chain recombines TRBV30 with TRBJ2-2, with TRBD2 matching over 9 bases. With V trimmed by 4 bases and J by 6 bases, 15 bases remained unmatched. Looked up from germline, CDR1 is GTSNPN and CDR2 is SVGIG (reference sequence). The CDR3 totals 17 residues. The CDR3 DNA follows: TGTGCCTGGAAGGGTTCCGGGACTAGCTATTCCGCCGGGGAGCTGTTTTTT. Amino acids: CAWKGSGTSYSAGELFF. The full variable domain, rest sourced from reference TRBV30 and TRBJ2-2, is SQTIHQWPATLVQPVGSPLSLECTVEGTSNPNLYWYRQAAGRGLQLLFYSVGIGQISSEVPQNLSASRPQDRQFILSSKKLLLSDSGFYLCAWKGSGTSYSAGELFFGEGSRLTVL.

The chain employs TRBV7-3 and TRBJ2-2; 8 bases fit TRBD2. The ends lost 5 bases at V and 7 bases at J; junction bases unmatched: 9. CDR3 length: 15 residues. CDR1 is SGHTA and CDR2 is FQGTGA in the germline V gene. The CDR3 DNA sequence: TGTGCCAGCAGCCCCAGCGGGGGCCAGGTCGGGGAGCTGTTTTTT. Its protein is CASSPSGGQVGELFF.

V usage is TRBV24-1 and J usage is TRBJ2-1; D assignment may be TRBD1 or TRBD2 (5 bases each). From germline, CDR1 is KGHDR and CDR2 SFDVKD. V lost 5 bases and J 4 bases, leaving 14 bases between the germline ends. The CDR3 has 15 residues. CDR3 in amino acids: CATSATGGRYNEQFF. The CDR3 nucleotides read TGTGCCACCAGTGCCACAGGAGGCCGATACAATGAGCAGTTCTTC.

The chain links TRBV9 to TRBJ2-1; possibly TRBD2 for D (6 bases). Germline lookup yields CDR1 SGDLS and CDR2 YYNGEE. The CDR3 spans 13 residues. The V gene lost 3 bases and the J gene lost 5 bases, with 9 bases spanning the gap. The CDR3 sequence is CASSGRTNNEQFF. The DNA of the CDR3 is TGTGCCAGCAGCGGTCGGACTAACAATGAGCAGTTCTTC. Full variable domain (rest looked up from reference TRBV9 and TRBJ2-1): DSGVTQTPKHLITATGQRVTLRCSPRSGDLSVYWYQQSLDQGLQFLIQYYNGEERAKGNILERFSAQQFPDLHSELNLSSLELGDSALYFCASSGRTNNEQFFGPGTRLTVL.

The chain's CDR3 is CASSAPWGANQPQHF. The DNA of the CDR3 is TGTGCCAGCAGCGCTCCATGGGGGGCTAATCAGCCCCAGCATTTT. The chain uses TRBV6-5 and TRBJ1-5; D is perhaps TRBD1 (6 bases). Looked up from germline, CDR1 is MNHEY and CDR2 is SVGAGI. The V end lost 6 bases, the J end lost 4 bases, and 16 bases lay between the germline ends. The CDR3 is made up of 15 amino acids.

The V call is TRBV28, the J call TRBJ1-6, with TRBD1 identical over 9 bases. J gave up 10 bases and V 8 bases, and 6 bases lay outside the gene matches. The length of the CDR3 is 13 residues. CDR1 and CDR2 (germline): MDHEN, SYDVKM. CDR3 sequence reads: CASRGTGWSPLHF. DNA of the CDR3: TGTGCCAGCCGTGGGACAGGGTGGTCACCCCTCCACTTT.

The CDR3 reads CASGALSSGANVLTF. Written as DNA, the CDR3 is TGTGCCAGCGGGGCCCTTAGCTCTGGGGCCAACGTCCTGACTTTC. This chain joins TRBV6-5 and TRBJ2-6; D possibly corresponds to TRBD1 (5 bases). The germline V gene encodes CDR1 MNHEY and CDR2 SVGAGI. V lost 8 bases to trimming and J lost 0 bases, with 11 bases between them. The CDR3 is 15 residues long.

The chain has TRBV5-1 and TRBJ1-1, with D possibly matching TRBD1 (5 bases). Deletions cut 4 bases from V and 5 bases from J, with 21 bases between. The CDR3 contains 16 residues. Germline CDR1 and CDR2: SGHRS and YFSETQ. CDR3 nucleotide sequence: TGCGCCAGCAGCCCACCCGGGGGGGAAGTTCGGACTGAAGCTTTCTTT. Translating it yields CASSPPGGEVRTEAFF.

This sequence joins TRBV7-2 and TRBJ1-1, with 7 nucleotides matching TRBD1. With 6 bases clipped from V and 3 bases from J, the junction kept 7 bases outside the gene matches. The CDR3 length is 14 residues. The germline V gene encodes CDR1 SGHTA and CDR2 FQGNSA. The CDR3 loop is CASRPTGQYTEAFF. The CDR3 region has the DNA TGTGCCAGCAGGCCCACGGGACAGTACACTGAAGCTTTCTTT.

V usage is TRBV6-6 and J usage is TRBJ2-1; the D gene is possibly TRBD2 (5 bases). V lost 2 bases and J lost 7, with 12 bases in between. CDR3 length: 14 amino acids. CDR1 and CDR2 from the germline V gene are MNHNY and SVGAGI (reference sequence). The CDR3 loop is CASSYPGIGNEQFF. The CDR3, as DNA: TGTGCCAGCAGTTACCCGGGGATTGGGAATGAGCAGTTCTTC.

The J gene is TRBJ2-5, the V gene TRBV15, with TRBD2 matching 8 bases. V shed 0 bases and J 5 bases; nucleotides not matched to a gene: 17. The CDR3 spans 19 residues. Germline-derived CDR1 and CDR2 are LNHNV and YYDKDF (reference sequence). The DNA for the CDR3 is TGTGCCACCAGCAGAGAACAGGGCTGGACTAGCTACATTCGGGAGACCCAGTACTTC. It specifies CATSREQGWTSYIRETQYF. The complete variable domain, with remaining parts taken from reference TRBV15 and TRBJ2-5, reads DAMVIQNPRYQVTQFGKPVTLSCSQTLNHNVMYWYQQKSSQAPKLLFHYYDKDFNNEADTPDNFQSRRPNTSFCFLDIRSPGLGDTAMYLCATSREQGWTSYIRETQYFGPGTRLLVL.

In DNA form, the CDR3 reads TGTGCCAGCAGCGTAGAAGGGGCGAACACTGAAGCTTTCTTT. This translates into CASSVEGANTEAFF. The rearrangement links TRBV9 to TRBJ1-1; D is perhaps TRBD1 (5 bases). The CDR3 is 14 amino acids. CDR1 is SGDLS, CDR2 YYNGEE, per germline. The V and J ends lost 0 bases and 1 base respectively, with 7 bases between them.

The chain has TRBV6-2 or TRBV6-3 and TRBJ1-5; 9 nucleotides line up with TRBD1. The CDR3 is made up of 15 amino acids. Per the germline V gene, CDR1 is MNHEY and CDR2 is SVGEGT. Trimming removed 6 bases from V and 7 bases from J; junction bases left unmatched: 10. This chain's CDR3 is CASSSETGGRQPQHF. CDR3 nucleotide sequence: TGTGCCAGCAGCTCCGAAACAGGGGGCAGGCAGCCCCAGCATTTT.

CDR3 amino acids: CATSEIGVRAFITGELFF. The DNA of the CDR3 is TGTGCCACCAGTGAAATTGGGGTCAGGGCTTTCATCACCGGGGAGCTGTTTTTT. The chain uses TRBV24-1 and TRBJ2-2, with D perhaps TRBD1 (5 bases). Germline CDR1 reads KGHDR; CDR2 reads SFDVKD. The CDR3 has 18 amino acids. The V end lost 4 bases, the J end lost 4 bases, and 21 bases lay between the germline ends.

This chain connects TRBV4-2 to TRBJ2-3; D call uncertain. CDR1 and CDR2 from the germline V gene are LGHNA and YNFKEQ. This CDR3 region has 16 residues. Trimming removed 0 bases from V and 0 bases from J, with 10 bases in between. The CDR3 spells CASSQDGDPSTDTQYF. The CDR3 nucleotides are TGTGCCAGCAGCCAAGACGGAGACCCTAGCACAGATACGCAGTATTTT.

The chain combines TRBV2 with TRBJ1-1, with 7 bases lining up with TRBD1. This CDR3 is built from 15 residues. Germline V lookup: CDR1 SNHLY, CDR2 FYNNEI. With 0 bases clipped from V and 5 bases from J, the junction kept 6 bases outside the gene matches. The CDR3 is CASSEAGGAGTEAFF. CDR3 bases: TGTGCCAGCAGTGAAGCAGGGGGCGCCGGGACTGAAGCTTTCTTT.